The 2 T cell receptor beta chains below were found in one sample sequenced in a study of blood T cell repertoires in COVID-19. This table comes from immunoSEQ multiplex PCR, and its TCRdb copy is limited to in-frame clones, with some not included. The data contain tens of thousands of clones, around 82% of them singletons. Sequencing was performed on peripheral blood. These receptors all stem from a human donor in a cohort sampled during active COVID-19.

The chain has TRBV10-2 and TRBJ1-6; TRBD1 aligns across 10 bases. The CDR3 length is 17 residues. V lost 6 bases to trimming and J lost 9 bases; unmatched junction nucleotides: 14. CDR1 is WSHSY, CDR2 SAAADI, per germline. The CDR3 DNA sequence: TGCGCCAGCAGGACGGACGGGGACAGGGGTTTGGGTTCACCCCTCCACTTT. It translates to CASRTDGDRGLGSPLHF.

The J gene is TRBJ2-7, the V gene TRBV12-3 or TRBV12-4; D perhaps matches TRBD2 (5 bases). The CDR3 totals 12 residues. The V gene lost 2 bases and the J gene lost 5 bases, with 7 bases spanning the gap. This chain's CDR3 is CASSLMGDEQYF. The DNA for the CDR3 is TGTGCCAGCAGTTTAATGGGAGACGAGCAGTACTTC.